Relative to its sample, the clone carrying this T cell receptor (beta chain) is large. The antigen is unknown. The data derive from a study of metastatic and nonmetastatic thyroid tumors. For the study at large: Repertoires from malignant and benign thyroid patients were compared across blood and tumor or nodule tissue.

As handled by the study authors: The distant-metastasis classifier for papillary thyroid cancer was built from CDR3 differences across clinicopathological groups. TCRdb re-called clones via MiXCR from the PCR reads. The V and J calls and clone size are TCRdb's, not the authors'. The repertoire holds about 5,000 clones, with less than 40% as singletons. After removal of 4 bases from V and 3 bases from J, the junction contained 6 bases not matched to a gene. CDR1 is DFQATT, CDR2 SNEGSKA, per germline (reference sequence). The CDR3 is 13 residues long. Ahead of thyroid surgery, no patient had received treatment of any kind. Findings and limits, study-wide: Malignant thyroid tumors reportedly exceeded benign nodules significantly in TCR beta diversity, with the difference appearing in blood and tumor.

Sequenced sample: adjacent normal tissue. The sequence came from a female donor with papillary thyroid cancer or a benign thyroid nodule (not recorded which). Some clones in this sample may be carry-over from other donors' samples. J is TRBJ2-7 and V is TRBV20-1; 7 bases agree with TRBD2. In DNA, the CDR3 is TGCAGTGCTATCTCGGGACTACACTACGAGCAGTACTTC. Translating gives CSAISGLHYEQYF.